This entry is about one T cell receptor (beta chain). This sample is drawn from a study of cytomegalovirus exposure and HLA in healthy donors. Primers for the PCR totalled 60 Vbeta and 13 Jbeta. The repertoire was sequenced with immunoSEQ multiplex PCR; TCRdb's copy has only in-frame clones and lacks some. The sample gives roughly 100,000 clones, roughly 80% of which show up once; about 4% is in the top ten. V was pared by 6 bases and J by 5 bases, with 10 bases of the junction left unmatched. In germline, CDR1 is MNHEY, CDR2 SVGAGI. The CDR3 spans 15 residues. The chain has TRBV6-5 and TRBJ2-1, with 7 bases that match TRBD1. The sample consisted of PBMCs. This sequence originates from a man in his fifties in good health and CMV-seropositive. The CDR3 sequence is CASSFTTGSNNEQFF. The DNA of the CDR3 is TGTGCCAGCAGCTTTACGACAGGGAGCAACAATGAGCAGTTCTTC.